Listed below are T cell receptor beta chains from one sample, sequenced in a study of blood T cells in healthy people across ages. TCRdb reprocessed the 5' RACE reads via MiXCR and lists one record per CDR3 protein. There are around 1.7 million distinct CDR3 sequences in the sample; under 30% occur only once, and about 8% lies in the top ten. The source material was blood. The receptors derive from a woman in her twenties or thirties in good health. The CDR3 runs from the conserved cysteine through the conserved F or W. A D gene is named only where the DNA matches it firmly. Not all rows give a size; the values are once, few, many and, for expanded clones, a class.

>TRBV14|TRBJ1-1|TRBD1|few
TGTGCCAGCGCCTATCTCAGGGGGAACAGAGCTTTCTTT
CASAYLRGNRAFF
>TRBV20-1|TRBJ1-2|-|-
TGCAGTGCTAGAGATAGTATGGGCTATGGCTACACCTTC
CSARDSMGYGYTF
>TRBV20-1|TRBJ1-1|-|-
TGCAGTGCTAGGGGAGCGGGCATGGGGTACACTGAAGCTTTCTTT
CSARGAGMGYTEAFF
>TRBV18|TRBJ1-4|-|-
TGTGCCAGCTCACCCGGCCGAGGGCGGAATGAAAAACTGTTTTTT
CASSPGRGRNEKLFF
>TRBV29-1|TRBJ2-5|-|-
TGCAGCGTTGCTTCGGACGTTCGACAAGAGACCCAGTACTTC
CSVASDVRQETQYF
>TRBV5-6|TRBJ2-3|-|few
TGTGCCAGCACCCTGTTGGGGGTCCCAGATACGCAGTATTTT
CASTLLGVPDTQYF
>TRBV12-3/TRBV12-4|TRBJ2-2|-|-
TGTGCCAGCAGTTTCGGGACCACCGGGGAGCTGTTTTTT
CASSFGTTGELFF
>TRBV20-1|TRBJ2-7|-|-
TGCAGTGCTAGGGACCGGCGAGAGCAGTACTTC
CSARDRREQYF
>TRBV7-3|TRBJ1-2|TRBD1|-
TGTGCCAGCAGAAGCGACAGGGCGGATTCCTACACCTTC
CASRSDRADSYTF
>TRBV6-5|TRBJ2-2|-|few
TGTGCCAGCAGTTACAAGTCACAAATCACCGGGGAGCTGTTTTTT
CASSYKSQITGELFF
>TRBV14|TRBJ1-4|-|few
TGTGCCAGCAGCCATTGGGGCGGAGTTAATGAAAAACTGTTTTTT
CASSHWGGVNEKLFF
>TRBV6-5|TRBJ1-2|-|many
TGTGCCAGCAGTTACAAAGGCCGGGCTTCCAACTATGGCTACACCTTC
CASSYKGRASNYGYTF
>TRBV9|TRBJ2-1|-|-
TGTGCCAGCAACAGGGAGTCCTACAATGAGCAGTTCTTC
CASNRESYNEQFF
>TRBV28|TRBJ2-6|-|-
TGTGCCAGCAGTTCCAACAGGGATGGGGCCAACGTCCTGACTTTC
CASSSNRDGANVLTF
>TRBV27|TRBJ2-5|-|-
TGTGCCAGCCCCAGGTCGTGGGAGACCCAGTACTTC
CASPRSWETQYF
>TRBV10-3|TRBJ2-2|TRBD1|-
TGTGCCATCAGTGAGTCTGTCGAGGGGGCTACCGGGGAGCTGTTTTTT
CAISESVEGATGELFF